The clone carrying this T cell receptor beta chain was seen more than once but under ten times. Antigen specificity is unknown. CDR1 LGHNA and CDR2 YSLEER come from the germline V gene. V was cut by 3 bases and J by 7 bases, with 19 bases left in between. CDR3 length equals 16 residues. This sample was included in a study of cytomegalovirus exposure and HLA in healthy donors. Overall study findings and caveats: TCR beta V segments were, for the most part, productive about 87% or about 30% of the time in an earlier analysis.

60 Vbeta and 13 Jbeta primers were used in PCR. Clones were sequenced by immunoSEQ multiplex PCR, and TCRdb holds only the in-frame ones, with some missing. Of 76,000 or so clones listed, roughly 78% are singletons. Sequences were obtained from PBMCs. The J gene is TRBJ2-1, the V gene TRBV4-3; D may be TRBD2 (5 bases). This TCR was sampled from a man aged 30 to 45 in good health and CMV-seronegative. This CDR3 reads CASSQTPLLDRNEQFF. For the CDR3, the DNA is TGCGCCAGCAGCCAGACCCCCTTACTAGATCGGAATGAGCAGTTCTTC.